Each of the 30 T cell receptor beta chains below was sequenced from the same sample in a study of cytomegalovirus exposure and HLA in healthy donors. The PCR had 60 Vbeta and 13 Jbeta primers. Profiling relied on immunoSEQ multiplex PCR, and the TCRdb table lists in-frame clones only, not all of them. Seen here are 65,000 to 90,000 clones, more than 75% observed once, and the top ten hold roughly 2%. Sequencing was performed on PBMCs. These receptors all stem from a man aged 18 to 30 in good health and CMV-seronegative.

V and J are TRBV19 and TRBJ2-5; weak D call: TRBD1 (5 bases). The CDR3 runs to 15 residues. Germline CDR1 LNHDA, CDR2 SQIVND (reference sequence). With 2 bases removed from V and 3 bases from J, the gap between germline ends came to 13 bases. The CDR3 coding sequence is TGTGCCAGTAGTATATCGTCAGGGTGGAAAGAGACCCAGTACTTC. It yields the protein CASSISSGWKETQYF.

This clone was seen just once. CDR3 DNA sequence: TGTGCCAGCAGTTTATTTGGACAGGGGGCGGCGATTTGGACCCAGTACTTC. It specifies CASSLFGQGAAIWTQYF. V is TRBV28 and J is TRBJ2-5; 11 positions agree with TRBD1. The CDR3 is made up of 17 amino acids. Germline V gives CDR1 MDHEN, CDR2 SYDVKM. With 1 base clipped from V and 7 bases from J, the junction kept 11 bases outside the gene matches.

The chain carries TRBV28 and TRBJ2-1; 7 bases are shared with TRBD1. CDR3 length equals 15 residues. Germline V gives CDR1 MDHEN, CDR2 SYDVKM. V lost 6 bases, J lost 5 bases, and 10 bases stayed unmatched. CDR3 loop: CASRVSGGQNNEQFF. The CDR3 nucleotides read TGTGCCAGCAGGGTCTCAGGGGGACAGAACAATGAGCAGTTCTTC. Based on the CDR3 plus reference TRBV28 and TRBJ2-1, the full variable domain is DVKVTQSSRYLVKRTGEKVFLECVQDMDHENMFWYRQDPGLGLRLIYFSYDVKMKEKGDIPEGYSVSREKKERFSLILESASTNQTSMYLCASRVSGGQNNEQFFGPGTRLTVL.

The V call is TRBV5-4, the J call TRBJ2-2, with 9 bases fitting TRBD2. J gave up 5 bases and V 4 bases, and 9 bases lay outside the gene matches. Germline-derived CDR1 and CDR2 are SGHNT and YYREEE (reference sequence). This CDR3 has 16 residues. The CDR3, as DNA: TGTGCCAGCAGCCCTACGCGGGGGGGGCGGACCGGGGAGCTGTTTTTT. Residues: CASSPTRGGRTGELFF.

The chain is built from TRBV28 and TRBJ1-1, with D possibly TRBD1 on 5 matching bases. CDR3 length equals 13 residues. Per the germline V gene, CDR1 is MDHEN and CDR2 is SYDVKM. The V end lost 7 bases, the J end lost 5 bases, and 14 bases lay between the germline ends. CDR3 sequence reads: CASINSGGTEAFF. CDR3 sequence (DNA): TGTGCCAGCATCAATAGCGGGGGGACTGAAGCTTTCTTT.

V gene TRBV18 combines with J gene TRBJ2-7; unclear D gene. Trimming took 0 bases from V and 4 from J, leaving 13 bases between them. Germline CDR1 reads KGHSH; CDR2 reads LQKENI. The CDR3 runs to 15 residues. Here the CDR3 reads CASSPPTSVGYEQYF. The CDR3 DNA reads as TGTGCCAGCTCACCACCGACCAGCGTTGGGTACGAGCAGTACTTC.

J is TRBJ2-2 and V is TRBV5-4; D may be TRBD1 (6 bases). The V end lost 2 bases, the J end lost 7 bases, and 15 bases lay between the germline ends. The CDR3 has 15 amino acids. Germline V gene sequence: CDR1 SGHNT, CDR2 YYREEE (reference sequence). DNA of the CDR3: TGTGCCAGCAGCTTAAAACAGGGATTGGGCGGGGAGCTGTTTTTT. The encoded protein is CASSLKQGLGGELFF.

The chain has TRBV6-5 and TRBJ2-2; TRBD2 matches 8 bases. Per germline, CDR1 MNHEY and CDR2 SVGAGI. Losses at the gene ends were 4 bases for V and 6 bases for J; bases not matched to a gene: 4. CDR3 size: 14 residues. The CDR3 sequence: CASSFQREPGELFF. CDR3 DNA sequence: TGTGCCAGCAGTTTCCAGCGGGAGCCCGGGGAGCTGTTTTTT.

V gene TRBV9 combines with J gene TRBJ2-7; TRBD2 agrees at 8 bases. The ends lost 4 bases at V and 0 bases at J; junction bases unmatched: 12. CDR1 is SGDLS, CDR2 YYNGEE, per germline. This CDR3 region has 17 residues. In nucleotides, the CDR3 is TGTGCCAGCAGCCCACTGGGCGGGGGGCCCCTCTCCTACGAGCAGTACTTC. Translated, it gives CASSPLGGGPLSYEQYF.

The rearrangement links TRBV29-1 to TRBJ2-3, with TRBD2 identical over 11 bases. The V segment lost 6 bases and the J segment 3 bases; nucleotides outside the gene matches: 2. This CDR3 has 13 residues. Germline V lookup: CDR1 SQVTM, CDR2 ANQGSEA. The CDR3: CSVVAGGTDTQYF. In nucleotides, the CDR3 is TGCAGCGTCGTAGCGGGGGGGACAGATACGCAGTATTTT.

This clone has just a few counts. J is TRBJ2-2 and V is TRBV12-5, with 9 nucleotides matching TRBD1. The CDR3 covers 16 residues. The germline gives CDR1 LGHNT, CDR2 FRNRAP. V dropped 2 bases and J dropped 7; count of bases not matched to a gene: 8. CDR3: CASGLLGQGYYGELFF. The CDR3 nucleotides are TGTGCTAGTGGTTTGCTTGGACAGGGGTATTACGGGGAGCTGTTTTTT. Variable domain in full (rest from reference TRBV12-5 and TRBJ2-2): DARVTQTPRHKVTEMGQEVTMRCQPILGHNTVFWYRQTMMQGLELLAYFRNRAPLDDSGMPKDRFSAEMPDATLATLKIQPSEPRDSAVYFCASGLLGQGYYGELFFGEGSRLTVL.

This clone was detected only a few times. The CDR3 protein is CASSLTGNYGYTF. The CDR3 nucleotides are TGTGCCAGCAGTTTAACAGGGAACTATGGCTACACCTTC. The chain joins TRBV27 to TRBJ1-2, with D tentatively TRBD1 (6 bases). V dropped 2 bases and J dropped 2 bases, with 6 bases sitting between them. CDR1 and CDR2 from the germline V gene are MNHEY and SMNVEV (reference sequence). The CDR3 covers 13 residues.

The chain employs TRBV28 and TRBJ1-5, with D maybe TRBD1 (6 bases). Germline V gives CDR1 MDHEN, CDR2 SYDVKM. V shed 7 bases and J shed 2 bases, with 15 bases lying between them. The CDR3 is made up of 15 amino acids. For the CDR3, the DNA is TGTGCCAGCACCAAGGGGGTCCAGGGCAATCAGCCCCAGCATTTT. It encodes CASTKGVQGNQPQHF.

The chain has TRBV5-1 and TRBJ1-1, with D uncertain. Trimming cost V 2 bases and J 3 bases, with 20 bases left between them. The CDR3 loop spans 17 amino acids. Germline CDR1 SGHRS, CDR2 YFSETQ. This CDR3 is CASSFYSQTRRDTEAFF. The CDR3 DNA is TGCGCCAGCAGCTTCTACTCCCAAACAAGGAGGGACACTGAAGCTTTCTTT.

The chain couples TRBV5-1 to TRBJ1-5, with a weak D call TRBD1 (5 bases). This CDR3 is 15 amino acids long. Germline V gene data show CDR1 as SGHRS and CDR2 as YFSETQ. Trimming took 2 bases from V and 11 from J, leaving 20 bases between them. DNA for the CDR3: TGCGCCAGCAGCTTAGGTCCAGGGTCGGTTTTAGCCCAGCATTTT. Translating it yields CASSLGPGSVLAQHF.

The rearrangement links TRBV7-3 to TRBJ1-2; 10 bases match TRBD1. This CDR3 has 14 residues. From germline, CDR1 is SGHTA and CDR2 FQGTGA. Trimming at V came to 1 base and at J to 6 bases, leaving 2 bases not matched to a gene. The CDR3 DNA reads as TGTGCCAGCAGCTTAAGGGACAGGGGAAATGGCTACACCTTC. Protein product: CASSLRDRGNGYTF.

V and J are TRBV4-3 and TRBJ1-6; 8 bases match TRBD1. The CDR3 has 14 amino acids. Germline-derived CDR1 and CDR2 are LGHNA and YSLEER. Germline trimming cut 7 bases from V and 12 bases from J; bases unmatched to any gene: 11. The CDR3 DNA reads as TGCGCCAGCACCGAAGGGACAGGTCAACAACCCCTCCACTTT. This translates into CASTEGTGQQPLHF.

The chain has TRBV29-1 and TRBJ2-7; 9 nucleotides line up with TRBD1. CDR1 is SQVTM, CDR2 ANQGSEA, per germline. V gave up 7 bases and J gave up 2 bases; unmatched junction bases: 6. The CDR3 spans 13 residues. CDR3: CSARRQGAYEQYF. CDR3 nucleotides: TGCAGCGCCCGGCGACAGGGGGCCTACGAGCAGTACTTC.

The count of this clone is one. This rearrangement joins TRBV16 to TRBJ2-3; 7 bases are shared with TRBD1. CDR3 length: 19 amino acids. Trimming cost V 1 base and J 0 bases; bases outside gene matches: 13. Germline assignment: CDR1 KGHSY and CDR2 FQNENV. This CDR3 reads CASSQLYRGAATSTDTQYF. CDR3 coding DNA: TGTGCCAGCAGCCAATTGTACAGGGGCGCCGCGACTAGCACAGATACGCAGTATTTT.

This clone was recorded a few times. V gene TRBV7-9 combines with J gene TRBJ2-1, with D uncertain. Germline V gives CDR1 SEHNR, CDR2 FQNEAQ (reference sequence). Trimming removed 5 bases from V and 5 bases from J, with 7 bases in between. The length of the CDR3 is 12 residues. In DNA form, the CDR3 reads TGTGCCAGCAGCCCCCCGGACAATGAGCAGTTCTTC. Protein product: CASSPPDNEQFF.

The chain's CDR3 is CASRNRVPSYEQYF. Written as DNA, the CDR3 is TGTGCCAGCAGAAACAGGGTCCCCTCCTACGAGCAGTACTTC. This rearrangement joins TRBV6-1 to TRBJ2-7; a possible D gene is TRBD1 (6 bases). The CDR3 has 14 amino acids. V gave up 6 bases and J gave up 0 bases, with 12 bases separating them. The germline V gene encodes CDR1 MNHNS and CDR2 SASEGT.

The rearrangement links TRBV7-3 to TRBJ2-3, with 11 bases fitting TRBD2. The CDR3 extends over 15 amino acids. V lost 5 bases, J lost 3 bases, and 4 bases stayed unmatched. CDR1 SGHTA and CDR2 FQGTGA come from the germline V gene. CDR3 region: CASSLTSGETDTQYF. CDR3 DNA sequence: TGTGCCAGCAGCCTGACTAGCGGGGAGACAGATACGCAGTATTTT.

The chain couples TRBV28 to TRBJ2-3; D is possibly TRBD2 (6 bases). The germline V gene has CDR1 MDHEN and CDR2 SYDVKM. V was clipped by 6 bases and J by 2 bases, with 12 bases between them. This CDR3 is built from 14 residues. CDR3 DNA: TGTGCCAGCAGCCAGGCGGGGCTCACAGATACGCAGTATTTT. It translates to CASSQAGLTDTQYF.

The chain has TRBV7-2 and TRBJ2-5; possibly TRBD2 for D (5 bases). V was cut by 1 base and J by 7 bases, with 13 bases left in between. The germline CDR1 and CDR2 sequences are SGHTA and FQGNSA. This CDR3 has 14 residues. CDR3 amino acids: CASSLGVGSWTQYF. DNA of the CDR3: TGTGCCAGCAGCTTAGGAGTTGGGAGTTGGACCCAGTACTTC.

This chain uses TRBV6-1 with TRBJ1-1, with D maybe TRBD1 (6 bases). V lost 1 base and J lost 4, with 7 bases in between. This CDR3 comprises 13 residues. The germline V gene has CDR1 MNHNS and CDR2 SASEGT. The CDR3 loop reads CASSEGDITEAFF. In nucleotides, the CDR3 is TGTGCCAGCAGTGAAGGGGACATCACTGAAGCTTTCTTT.

The chain joins TRBV27 to TRBJ1-2, with TRBD1 matching 7 bases. This CDR3 comprises 13 residues. Looked up from germline, CDR1 is MNHEY and CDR2 is SMNVEV (reference sequence). Losses at the gene ends were 5 bases for V and 8 bases for J; bases not matched to a gene: 8. The CDR3 sequence: CASSLTGPFGYTF. CDR3 bases: TGTGCCAGCAGTCTGACAGGGCCTTTCGGCTACACCTTC.

This chain uses TRBV6-5 with TRBJ2-7; 9 nucleotides match TRBD2. This CDR3 is built from 16 residues. Germline assignment: CDR1 MNHEY and CDR2 SVGAGI. Trimming cost V 2 bases and J 0 bases; bases outside gene matches: 5. CDR3 region: CASSYILAGNSYEQYF. CDR3 nucleotides: TGTGCCAGCAGTTACATCCTAGCGGGAAACTCCTACGAGCAGTACTTC.

J is TRBJ1-5 and V is TRBV11-2; 7 bases agree with TRBD1. V trimming: 1 base; J trimming: 1 base; junction bases outside the gene matches: 7. CDR1 is SGHAT, CDR2 FQNNGV, per germline. CDR3 size: 17 residues. The CDR3: CASSLGRTGESNQPQHF. The CDR3 DNA reads as TGTGCCAGCAGCTTAGGAAGAACAGGGGAAAGCAATCAGCCCCAGCATTTT.

The V call is TRBV10-3, the J call TRBJ1-3; 10 nucleotides line up with TRBD1. Per germline, CDR1 ENHRY and CDR2 SYGVKD. The CDR3 extends over 20 amino acids. V shed 3 bases and J 0 bases; nucleotides not matched to a gene: 14. CDR3 in amino acids: CAISDSGTGASGSSGNTIYF. The CDR3 DNA reads TGTGCCATCAGTGACTCCGGGACAGGGGCGTCCGGCAGCTCTGGAAACACCATATATTTT.

The chain recombines TRBV5-1 with TRBJ2-7, with 9 bases lining up with TRBD1. V shed 0 bases and J 9 bases; nucleotides not matched to a gene: 16. The CDR3 sequence is 17 residues long. Germline-derived CDR1 and CDR2 are SGHRS and YFSETQ. The CDR3 sequence is CASSLAFSGQGLMGQYF. The CDR3 nucleotides are TGCGCCAGCAGCTTGGCCTTTTCGGGACAGGGCTTAATGGGGCAGTACTTC.